This T cell receptor (beta chain) was obtained from a study of T cell responses to AZD1222 COVID-19 vaccine. Points on this clone: Its specificity is not known.

Study-level points and caveats: Researchers took repertoire samples only after the peak T cell response had come. White British ancestry dominated among donors, who included more females, and clonal diversity was possibly underestimated. CD4 TCRs associated with vaccination spanned spike, dominating at 160-218 and 743-854.

Clones were read by immunoSEQ multiplex PCR, and TCRdb kept only the in-frame ones, dropping some. The table records 120,000 to 150,000 clones, under 95% of them present only once. Sequenced here: peripheral blood, sampled 28 days after the second AZD1222 dose. This receptor was taken from an adult who received the AZD1222 COVID-19 vaccine.

DNA for the CDR3: TGTGCCAGCAGTGAATACGGGCAGGCGGACAATCAGCCCCAGCATTTT. The encoded protein is CASSEYGQADNQPQHF. The chain is built from TRBV6-1 and TRBJ1-5; D gene uncertain. With 2 bases removed from V and 3 bases from J, the gap between germline ends came to 14 bases. Germline V gives CDR1 MNHNS, CDR2 SASEGT. The CDR3 totals 16 residues.